Below, 30 T cell receptor beta chains from the same sample are listed, as sequenced in a study of T cell responses to AZD1222 COVID-19 vaccine. TCRdb keeps only in-frame clones here, not all; method: immunoSEQ multiplex PCR. Here the sample spans roughly 150,000 clones, roughly 85% being singletons. The sample here was peripheral blood, taken 28 days after the second AZD1222 dose. The source of these receptors is an adult who received the AZD1222 COVID-19 vaccine.

This chain links TRBV9 with TRBJ1-6; D is perhaps TRBD1 (5 bases). From germline, CDR1 is SGDLS and CDR2 YYNGEE. V lost 4 bases, J lost 3 bases, and 14 bases lay in between. This CDR3 is built from 16 residues. DNA for the CDR3: TGTGCCAGCAGCTTAGGTGGGGGGGTCTATAATTCACCCCTCCACTTT. Residues: CASSLGGGVYNSPLHF. The complete variable domain, with remaining parts taken from reference TRBV9 and TRBJ1-6, reads DSGVTQTPKHLITATGQRVTLRCSPRSGDLSVYWYQQSLDQGLQFLIQYYNGEERAKGNILERFSAQQFPDLHSELNLSSLELGDSALYFCASSLGGGVYNSPLHFGNGTRLTVT.

This chain connects TRBV5-8 to TRBJ2-4; 12 bases are shared with TRBD1. The CDR3 extends over 19 amino acids. Germline assignment: CDR1 SGHTS and CDR2 YDEGEE. V lost 4 bases, J lost 1 base, and 12 bases stayed unmatched. Here the CDR3 reads CASSNRDRGLVGAKNIQYF. The CDR3 bases are TGTGCCAGCAGCAACCGGGACAGGGGGCTTGTTGGGGCCAAAAACATTCAGTACTTC.

The rearrangement joins TRBV29-1 to TRBJ2-5; TRBD2 matches 7 bases. There are 15 residues in the CDR3. Germline V gene lookup returns CDR1 SQVTM and CDR2 ANQGSEA. With 6 bases clipped from V and 4 bases from J, the junction kept 14 bases outside the gene matches. CDR3 sequence (DNA): TGCAGCGTGGGGGATCCGGGGGGTCTTAGAGAGACCCAGTACTTC. It encodes CSVGDPGGLRETQYF.

This clone occurred once. The rearrangement links TRBV5-4 to TRBJ2-7, with TRBD1 matching 9 bases. The V and J ends lost 3 bases and 5 bases, in that order; junction bases with no gene match: 9. The CDR3 loop spans 15 amino acids. Germline CDR1 reads SGHNT; CDR2 reads YYREEE (reference sequence). This CDR3 reads CASSSGQGKVHEQYF. The CDR3 DNA reads TGTGCCAGCAGCTCTGGACAGGGGAAAGTCCACGAGCAGTACTTC. The full variable domain, its missing parts supplied by reference TRBV5-4 and TRBJ2-7, is ETGVTQSPTHLIKTRGQQVTLRCSSQSGHNTVSWYQQALGQGPQFIFQYYREEENGRGNFPPRFSGLQFPNYSSELNVNALELDDSALYLCASSSGQGKVHEQYFGPGTRLTVT.

This clone has only one observation. V is TRBV10-3 and J is TRBJ1-2; D may be TRBD1 (5 bases). V dropped 3 bases and J dropped 2 bases, with 10 bases sitting between them. Germline V gene lookup returns CDR1 ENHRY and CDR2 SYGVKD. This CDR3 spans 14 amino acids. The CDR3 bases are TGTGCCATCAGTGACGGGGGGAGCAACTATGGCTACACCTTC. Its translation is CAISDGGSNYGYTF.

The chain has TRBV19 and TRBJ2-2; no firm D call. With 0 bases removed from V and 5 bases from J, the gap between germline ends came to 7 bases. The CDR3 runs 14 residues. Germline values: CDR1 LNHDA, CDR2 SQIVND (reference sequence). CDR3 region: CASSIDGVTGELFF. The CDR3 bases are TGTGCCAGTAGTATAGATGGGGTAACCGGGGAGCTGTTTTTT.

This chain's CDR3 is CASSSPGGANYGYTF. The DNA for the CDR3 is TGTGCCAGCAGCTCTCCCGGAGGGGCCAACTATGGCTACACCTTC. This chain connects TRBV7-9 to TRBJ1-2; TRBD1 might be the D (5 bases). The V end lost 4 bases, the J end lost 2 bases, and 14 bases lay between the germline ends. Germline V gives CDR1 SEHNR, CDR2 FQNEAQ (reference sequence). The CDR3 contains 15 residues.

The V call is TRBV7-8, the J call TRBJ1-5; tentatively, D is TRBD1 (5 bases). V was shortened by 1 base and J by 1 base, with 11 bases between the two germline ends. This CDR3 is 16 amino acids long. Per germline, CDR1 SGHVS and CDR2 FQNEAQ. This CDR3 is CASSLGAGSSNQPQHF. The CDR3 DNA follows: TGTGCCAGCAGCTTAGGTGCAGGGTCGAGCAATCAGCCCCAGCATTTT.

This clone has only one observation. The chain joins TRBV5-1 to TRBJ1-1; possibly TRBD1 for D (5 bases). Germline V gene data show CDR1 as SGHRS and CDR2 as YFSETQ. This CDR3 region has 13 residues. Trimming took 4 bases from V and 5 from J, leaving 12 bases between them. CDR3 DNA sequence: TGCGCCAGCAGCAAGGACGGGGGAACTGAAGCTTTCTTT. Protein: CASSKDGGTEAFF.

This clone was observed a single time. The chain joins TRBV3-1 (or the pseudogene TRBV3-2) to TRBJ1-6; the match to TRBD1 covers 8 bases. With V trimmed by 4 bases and J by 7 bases, 6 bases remained unmatched. Germline CDR1 reads LGHDT; CDR2 reads YNNKEL (reference sequence). The CDR3 covers 15 residues. The CDR3 spells CASSRGQGGNSPLHF. CDR3 in DNA: TGTGCCAGCAGCCGAGGACAGGGAGGAAATTCACCCCTCCACTTT.

Of note for this clone: This sample also contains other DNA sequences that code for the same CDR3. The chain carries TRBV5-1 and TRBJ1-1; D ambiguous. The V gene lost 0 bases and the J gene lost 1 base, with 7 bases spanning the gap. The CDR3 has 14 residues. Germline assignment: CDR1 SGHRS and CDR2 YFSETQ. The chain's CDR3 is CASSLDGPNTEAFF. The CDR3 DNA is TGCGCCAGCAGCTTGGACGGACCGAACACTGAAGCTTTCTTT. Full variable domain (outside the CDR3, taken from reference TRBV5-1 and TRBJ1-1): KAGVTQTPRYLIKTRGQQVTLSCSPISGHRSVSWYQQTPGQGLQFLFEYFSETQRNKGNFPGRFSGRQFSNSRSEMNVSTLELGDSALYLCASSLDGPNTEAFFGQGTRLTVV.

The chain combines TRBV5-1 with TRBJ1-4, with D perhaps matching TRBD1 (6 bases). CDR1 SGHRS and CDR2 YFSETQ come from the germline V gene. The CDR3 length is 14 residues. The V end lost 3 bases, the J end lost 5 bases, and 11 bases lay between the germline ends. This CDR3 is CASSSKQGNEKLFF. The CDR3, as DNA: TGCGCCAGCAGCTCAAAACAGGGCAATGAAAAACTGTTTTTT.

This clone was detected once. The chain employs TRBV6-4 and TRBJ2-2; D is ambiguous. Germline V gives CDR1 MRHNA, CDR2 SNTAGT. The CDR3 spans 16 residues. With 5 bases removed from V and 6 bases from J, the gap between germline ends came to 19 bases. The CDR3 sequence: CASSRTVIPPAGELFF. The CDR3 DNA follows: TGTGCCAGCAGTAGGACGGTCATCCCCCCGGCCGGGGAGCTGTTTTTT.

This clone has just one count. This chain links TRBV5-8 with TRBJ1-5; the D gene is possibly TRBD1 (6 bases). Deletions cut 0 bases from V and 4 bases from J, with 8 bases between. Germline values: CDR1 SGHTS, CDR2 YDEGEE. This CDR3 is 14 amino acids long. DNA of the CDR3: TGTGCCAGCAGCTTGGGAGGGGGTAATCAGCCCCAGCATTTT. It encodes CASSLGGGNQPQHF. Complete variable domain (other parts from reference TRBV5-8 and TRBJ1-5): EAGVTQSPTHLIKTRGQQATLRCSPISGHTSVYWYQQALGLGLQFLLWYDEGEERNRGNFPPRFSGRQFPNYSSELNVNALELEDSALYLCASSLGGGNQPQHFGDGTRLSIL.

The chain links TRBV2 to TRBJ1-6; D not certain. The CDR3 contains 14 residues. In germline, CDR1 is SNHLY, CDR2 FYNNEI. V gave up 5 bases and J gave up 4 bases, with 9 bases separating them. CDR3 protein: CASSRTNYNSPLHF. In DNA form, the CDR3 reads TGTGCCAGCAGTCGGACGAATTATAATTCACCCCTCCACTTT.

This sequence joins TRBV12-1 and TRBJ1-5. TRBV12-1 represents a pseudogene. The CDR3 is made up of 13 amino acids. CDR3 residues: CASSWGSRQPQHF. CDR3 nucleotides: TGTGCCAGCAGCTGGGGATCCCGGCAGCCCCAGCATTTT.

This clone appeared once. The gene calls are TRBV29-1 and TRBJ2-1; 9 bases align to TRBD2. Germline CDR1 and CDR2: SQVTM and ANQGSEA. The CDR3 loop spans 12 amino acids. Trimming at V came to 7 bases and at J to 8 bases, leaving 6 bases not matched to a gene. The CDR3, as DNA: TGCAGCGGCGGGACTAGCAGTGATGAGCAGTTCTTC. Translated: CSGGTSSDEQFF.

The V gene is TRBV7-7, the J gene TRBJ1-2, with D unclear. This CDR3 contains 14 residues. Germline V gene data show CDR1 as SSHAT and CDR2 as FNYEAQ (reference sequence). Between the trimmed V and J ends, which lost 6 bases and 4 bases, there was a span of 15 bases. CDR3 in DNA: TGTGCCAGCAGTCTAGAGGGAAGCGCCTATGGCTACACCTTC. Protein sequence: CASSLEGSAYGYTF.

This sequence joins TRBV9 and TRBJ1-1; D gene ambiguous. CDR1 is SGDLS and CDR2 is YYNGEE in the germline V gene. This CDR3 spans 13 amino acids. V lost 0 bases, J lost 1 base, and 4 bases lay in between. CDR3 nucleotide sequence: TGTGCCAGCAGCGTAGCCTCGAACACTGAAGCTTTCTTT. Amino acid sequence: CASSVASNTEAFF.

The V and J genes are TRBV10-3 and TRBJ1-5, with 7 bases identical to TRBD1. The CDR3 runs 18 residues. The J segment lost 11 bases and the V segment lost 0 bases, leaving 19 bases of the junction unmatched. The germline CDR1 and CDR2 sequences are ENHRY and SYGVKD. This chain's CDR3 is CAISESLAAGGNRPTQHF. Here the CDR3 DNA reads TGTGCCATCAGTGAGTCGTTAGCCGCAGGGGGGAATCGTCCGACCCAGCATTTT.

The chain carries TRBV5-6 and TRBJ1-5; 7 nucleotides line up with TRBD1. V shed 3 bases, J shed 2 bases, and the junction held 5 bases outside the gene matches. This CDR3 has 15 residues. Per germline, CDR1 SGHDT and CDR2 YYEEEE. CDR3 nucleotides: TGTGCCAGCAGCTACAGGGGAGATGGCAATCAGCCCCAGCATTTT. Protein sequence: CASSYRGDGNQPQHF.

CDR3 nucleotide sequence: TGTGCCAGCACCGGGGGGGGGTTGCAGAAAGCTTTCTTT. Translating it yields CASTGGGLQKAFF. V and J are TRBV6-5 and TRBJ1-1, with a possible D match to TRBD1 (5 bases). Germline CDR1 and CDR2: MNHEY and SVGAGI. The CDR3 loop spans 13 amino acids. Trimming took 7 bases from V and 9 from J, leaving 18 bases between them.

The table lists this clone with a count of one. The rearrangement joins TRBV7-9 to TRBJ1-5, with unresolved D. CDR3 length equals 14 residues. Trimming left V 1 base short and J 1 base short, with 5 bases between. Germline CDR1 SEHNR, CDR2 FQNEAQ (reference sequence). CDR3 in amino acids: CASSLEYSNQPQHF. The DNA of the CDR3 is TGTGCCAGCAGCTTAGAGTACAGCAATCAGCCCCAGCATTTT.

The chain has TRBV5-6 and TRBJ1-2; TRBD1 aligns across 11 bases. The CDR3 spans 16 residues. From germline, CDR1 is SGHDT and CDR2 YYEEEE. J gave up 0 bases and V 4 bases, and 5 bases lay outside the gene matches. CDR3 in DNA: TGTGCCAGCAGCGGCGGGACAGGGGGAGCTAACTATGGCTACACCTTC. Translation: CASSGGTGGANYGYTF.

The chain uses TRBV18 and TRBJ1-2; 7 nucleotides line up with TRBD1. Germline CDR1 and CDR2: KGHSH and LQKENI. This CDR3 comprises 14 residues. V trimming: 4 bases; J trimming: 5 bases; junction bases outside the gene matches: 7. Here the CDR3 DNA reads TGTGCCAGCTCACGGGGGACAGCCGAATATGGCTACACCTTC. Encoded protein: CASSRGTAEYGYTF.

The rearrangement uses TRBV6-5 and TRBJ2-5; no reliable D call. Germline CDR1 reads MNHEY; CDR2 reads SVGAGI. Deletions cut 5 bases from V and 2 bases from J, with 9 bases between. CDR3 length: 13 residues. The CDR3 sequence is CASSPTNQETQYF. CDR3 bases: TGTGCCAGCAGTCCTACGAATCAAGAGACCCAGTACTTC.

The chain couples TRBV19 to TRBJ1-5; weak D call: TRBD1 (5 bases). The ends were cut back, 5 bases at V and 1 base at J, with 12 bases in the middle. Per the germline V gene, CDR1 is LNHDA and CDR2 is SQIVND (reference sequence). The CDR3 runs to 15 residues. The CDR3 loop is CASSWGVQSNQPQHF. The CDR3 nucleotides read TGTGCCAGTAGTTGGGGGGTTCAGAGCAATCAGCCCCAGCATTTT. Using reference TRBV19 and TRBJ1-5 for the parts outside the CDR3, the full variable domain is DGGITQSPKYLFRKEGQNVTLSCEQNLNHDAMYWYRQDPGQGLRLIYYSQIVNDFQKGDIAEGYSVSREKKESFPLTVTSAQKNPTAFYLCASSWGVQSNQPQHFGDGTRLSIL.

The chain joins TRBV5-1 to TRBJ1-1, with 9 bases that match TRBD1. CDR1 and CDR2 (germline): SGHRS, YFSETQ. This CDR3 has 15 residues. V gave up 1 base and J gave up 6 bases; unmatched junction bases: 7. The CDR3 coding sequence is TGCGCCAGCAGCTTGCACAGGGGGCGCAACTCTGAAGCTTTCTTT. Translation: CASSLHRGRNSEAFF.

In nucleotides, the CDR3 is TGTGCCAGCAGCTTGGTCGGGAGCAAAGAGACCCAGTACTTC. The encoded protein is CASSLVGSKETQYF. The rearrangement uses TRBV5-4 and TRBJ2-5; D perhaps matches TRBD2 (6 bases). The CDR3 totals 14 residues. Germline V CDR1 and CDR2: SGHNT, YYREEE (reference sequence). V lost 0 bases to trimming and J lost 3 bases, with 9 bases between them.

The chain links TRBV4-1 to TRBJ2-1; D unresolved. Between the trimmed V and J ends, which lost 3 bases and 2 bases, there was a span of 17 bases. The CDR3 spans 17 residues. Per germline, CDR1 MGHRA and CDR2 YSYEKL. CDR3 region: CASSQGTFAFTYNEQFF. In nucleotides, the CDR3 is TGCGCCAGCAGCCAGGGTACGTTCGCGTTTACCTACAATGAGCAGTTCTTC.